The rows below give T cell receptor beta chains drawn from one sample of a study of shared clonotypes between healthy human individuals. Using immunoSEQ multiplex PCR, the repertoire was profiled, and TCRdb retains in-frame clones only, with some absent. The table records approximately 2,300,000 clones, roughly 90% of them present only once. Material for sequencing was naive CD4+ T cells from PBMCs. The receptors derive from a man between 18 and 35 years old in good health. Some clones in this sample may be carry-over from other donors' samples. The CDR3 runs from the conserved cysteine through the conserved F or W. A D gene is named only where the DNA matches it firmly. Clone size is given for some rows only: seen once, a few or many times, or a class if the clone is expanded.

v_gene,d_gene,abundance,j_gene,CDR3nt,CDR3aa
TRBV2,TRBD2,-,TRBJ2-7,TGTGCCAGCAGTGATGGTTTTGCTAGCGGGAAGTACGAGCAGTACTTC,CASSDGFASGKYEQYF
TRBV27,-,-,TRBJ2-4,TGTGCCAGCAGTTTCCAGGGAACACTAGCCAAAAACATTCAGTACTTC,CASSFQGTLAKNIQYF
TRBV9,-,-,TRBJ1-3,TGTGCCAGCAGCGGATTTGGACAGAGCTCTGGAAACACCATATATTTT,CASSGFGQSSGNTIYF
TRBV4-3,-,once,TRBJ2-5,TGCGCCAGCAGCCAAGACATCGGGGAGACCCAGTACTTC,CASSQDIGETQYF
TRBV18,-,-,TRBJ1-1,TGTGCCAGCTCACAGGGCCGTGACACTGAAGCTTTCTTT,CASSQGRDTEAFF
TRBV28,-,-,TRBJ2-7,TGTGCCAGCGAAAGGGGGACTACTTTTTTCTACGAGCAGTACTTC,CASERGTTFFYEQYF
TRBV6-5,TRBD2,-,TRBJ2-7,TGTGCCAGCAGTTACGACAGCGGGAGACTCGAGCAGTACTTC,CASSYDSGRLEQYF
TRBV19,-,-,TRBJ2-7,TGTGCCAGTAGTATCGGTAGGGCCTACGAGCAGTACTTC,CASSIGRAYEQYF
TRBV10-1,-,-,TRBJ2-3,TGCGCCAGCAGCCTATTGCGGGGCGGGAAAACAGATACGCAGTATTTT,CASSLLRGGKTDTQYF
TRBV5-6,TRBD1,-,TRBJ2-7,TGTGCCAGCAGCCCGACCGGGACAGCCTCCTACGAGCAGTACTTC,CASSPTGTASYEQYF
TRBV19,-,-,TRBJ2-5,TGTGCCAGTAGTATCAGAGTTACAGGACAAGAGACCCAGTACTTC,CASSIRVTGQETQYF
TRBV5-4,-,-,TRBJ2-3,TGTGCCAGCAGCCCCCAATCAGATACGCAGTATTTT,CASSPQSDTQYF
TRBV25-1,-,-,TRBJ2-7,TGTGCCAGCAGGTCAGGACGGTCCTACGAGCAGTACTTC,CASRSGRSYEQYF
TRBV11-3,TRBD1,-,TRBJ2-1,TGTGCCAGCAGCTTCGGACAGGGCGTGGACAATGAGCAGTTCTTC,CASSFGQGVDNEQFF
TRBV7-2,-,-,TRBJ2-6,TGTGCCAGCAGCTCACAGGTCCTGGGCGGGGCCAACGTCCTGACTTTC,CASSSQVLGGANVLTF
TRBV28,-,once,TRBJ2-7,TGTGCCAGCAGTTCCCTCGGGGCCAAGGGGTGGTACTTC,CASSSLGAKGWYF
TRBV30,-,-,TRBJ1-5,TGTGCCTTAAGAGGTGGGGGCGACAATCAGCCCCAGCATTTT,CALRGGGDNQPQHF
TRBV6-5,-,-,TRBJ1-5,TGTGCCAGCAGTTTCGATAGTTCGGGGAATCAGCCCCAGCATTTT,CASSFDSSGNQPQHF
TRBV5-1,-,-,TRBJ1-1,TGCGCCAGCAGCTTGCTCGCAGGGACCACTGAAGCTTTCTTT,CASSLLAGTTEAFF
TRBV6-1,-,-,TRBJ2-3,TGTGCCAGCAGTGAAGGAGGGGGGGTGGCAGATACGCAGTATTTT,CASSEGGGVADTQYF
TRBV29-1,-,few,TRBJ1-1,TGCAGCGTTGAAGAAAGGGGGGAAGCTTTCTTT,CSVEERGEAFF
TRBV7-9,-,-,TRBJ1-4,TGTGCCAGCAGCCCTGGGTTGACGGATAATGAAAAACTGTTTTTT,CASSPGLTDNEKLFF
TRBV9,-,-,TRBJ1-1,TGTGCCAGCAGCGCCCAGAGGTACACTGAAGCTTTCTTT,CASSAQRYTEAFF
TRBV10-2,TRBD2,-,TRBJ2-1,TGCGCCAGCAGTGAGTCGAGGACTAGCTCGGGGGGTGAGCAGTTCTTC,CASSESRTSSGGEQFF
TRBV28,TRBD1,-,TRBJ1-5,TGTGCCCTGAGCGGACAGGGAGGGCGAGGGAGCAATCAGCCCCAGCATTTT,CALSGQGGRGSNQPQHF
TRBV5-6,-,-,TRBJ1-1,TGTGCCAGCAGCCGTCGATGGGGGGCTCAGAACACTGAAGCTTTCTTT,CASSRRWGAQNTEAFF
TRBV6-1,TRBD1,-,TRBJ1-2,TGTGCCAGCAGTGAAGGGGCAGGGGGTGGCTACACCTTC,CASSEGAGGGYTF
TRBV5-4,TRBD2,once,TRBJ2-1,TGTGCCAGCAGCTTGGGTAGCGGGAGGTCCAGTGAGCAGTTCTTC,CASSLGSGRSSEQFF
TRBV7-2,TRBD1,-,TRBJ1-4,TGTGCCAGCAGCGAAGGACAGGGGGAAAAACTGTTTTTT,CASSEGQGEKLFF
TRBV28,-,-,TRBJ2-7,TGTGCCAGCAGTTTGCCGGGGAACTACGAGCAGTACTTC,CASSLPGNYEQYF
TRBV7-2,TRBD1,-,TRBJ2-7,TGTGCCAGCAGCGCCCGACAGGGTGGTTACGAGCAGTACTTC,CASSARQGGYEQYF
TRBV28,-,-,TRBJ1-4,TGTGCCAGCAGTAAGGGACGGAAGAATGAAAAACTGTTTTTT,CASSKGRKNEKLFF
TRBV5-1,TRBD1,-,TRBJ1-3,TGCGCCAGCAGCTTGTTCACAGGGGCTGGAAACACCATATATTTT,CASSLFTGAGNTIYF
TRBV15,-,-,TRBJ1-4,TGTGCCACCAGCAGATGGGGGCCGGAAGAAAAACTGTTTTTT,CATSRWGPEEKLFF
TRBV18,-,-,TRBJ1-2,TGTGCCAGCTCACCAGAACGGGGTGACTACACCTTC,CASSPERGDYTF
TRBV11-2,-,-,TRBJ2-2,TGTGCCAGCAGCCAGAATCCACTACAGGGAATCGCCGGGGAGCTGTTTTTT,CASSQNPLQGIAGELFF
TRBV9,TRBD1,-,TRBJ1-4,TGTGCCAGCAGCCCCTCTGGACAGGGTGTTAATGAAAAACTGTTTTTT,CASSPSGQGVNEKLFF
TRBV5-1,-,-,TRBJ2-5,TGCGCCAGCACCCTAATTGGGACTCGTGAAGAGACCCAGTACTTC,CASTLIGTREETQYF
TRBV7-2,TRBD1,-,TRBJ2-7,TGTGCCAGCAGCTTAGGACAGGGCCTTTCCTACGAGCAGTACTTC,CASSLGQGLSYEQYF
TRBV18,-,-,TRBJ2-5,TGTGCCAGCTCACCACCGGACAGAGGGGGTGAGACCCAGTACTTC,CASSPPDRGGETQYF
TRBV11-2,-,-,TRBJ2-1,TGTGCCAGCACCCGGACCTTTCCCTACAATGAGCAGTTCTTC,CASTRTFPYNEQFF
TRBV6-4,TRBD2,-,TRBJ2-1,TGTGCCAGCAGTAAGGGGGTACTAGCGGGAGTGGGGGATGAGCAGTTCTTC,CASSKGVLAGVGDEQFF
TRBV29-1,TRBD1,few,TRBJ1-5,TGCAGCCCCCCTGGGGACAGCCGTCGGGGGCCCCAGCATTTT,CSPPGDSRRGPQHF
TRBV29-1,-,-,TRBJ1-1,TGCAGCGTTGAATCGACCGAGGTTGAAGCTTTCTTT,CSVESTEVEAFF
TRBV7-2,-,-,TRBJ2-2,TGTGCCAGCAGCCCCCCGGGGAGGACCGGGGAGCTGTTTTTT,CASSPPGRTGELFF
TRBV28,TRBD2,-,TRBJ2-1,TGTGCCAGTTCGAGCGGGAGTCAACGCAATGAGCAGTTCTTC,CASSSGSQRNEQFF
TRBV7-8,TRBD2,-,TRBJ2-7,TGTGCCAGCAGCTTAGATAGCGGGAGACCCTACGAGCAGTACTTC,CASSLDSGRPYEQYF
TRBV7-9,-,-,TRBJ2-5,TGTGCCAGCAGCTCGACAGGTCTTCCCCAGTACTTC,CASSSTGLPQYF
TRBV20-1,-,-,TRBJ2-1,TGCAGTGCTGACGAAGGAAGTGAGCAGTTCTTC,CSADEGSEQFF
TRBV30,-,-,TRBJ2-7,TGTGCCTGGAGTAACCGGGGGACCAGGTACGAGCAGTACTTC,CAWSNRGTRYEQYF
TRBV5-1,TRBD1,-,TRBJ1-1,TGCGCCAGCAGCCTTTCCCCGACAGGGGGCCAAGCTGAAGCTTTCTTT,CASSLSPTGGQAEAFF
TRBV6-5,-,-,TRBJ1-5,TGTGCCAGCAGTTTCTCCTGGGGTCAGCCCCAGCATTTT,CASSFSWGQPQHF
TRBV9,TRBD1,-,TRBJ2-7,TGTGCCAGCAGCCCAACGGGGACAGGGTTCTACGAGCAGTACTTC,CASSPTGTGFYEQYF
TRBV7-9,TRBD2,-,TRBJ2-3,TGTGCCAGCAGCCCCGTCGGCGGGAGGTCAGATACGCAGTATTTT,CASSPVGGRSDTQYF
TRBV29-1,-,-,TRBJ1-3,TGCAGCGTTGATCCCAGGGGCGGAAACACCATATATTTT,CSVDPRGGNTIYF
TRBV6-4,-,-,TRBJ2-2,TGTGCCAGCAGTGCCCGGGGGCAGACTTCACCCCCGAACACCGGGGAGCTGTTTTTT,CASSARGQTSPPNTGELFF